The 24 T cell receptor beta chains presented below share a single source sample, sequenced in a study of control samples from healthy donors and cancer patients. The data were produced by immunoSEQ multiplex PCR, yet TCRdb's version contains in-frame clones alone and is incomplete. The table has roughly 120,000 clones, 85% to 95% seen once; the top ten hold 3.6%. Material: blood. These receptors were obtained from a man between 25 and 39 years old in good health.

The table lists this clone with a few counts. The CDR3 DNA reads as TGTGCCAGCAGCTTGGCAGGGGCCGAGCAGTACTTC. Protein product: CASSLAGAEQYF. This chain connects TRBV7-9 to TRBJ2-7, with a weak D call TRBD1 (6 bases). Germline V lookup: CDR1 SEHNR, CDR2 FQNEAQ (reference sequence). Between the trimmed V and J ends, which lost 3 bases and 6 bases, there was a span of 9 bases. CDR3 size: 12 residues.

The rearrangement uses TRBV19 and TRBJ2-2; 7 positions match TRBD1. Looked up from germline, CDR1 is LNHDA and CDR2 is SQIVND (reference sequence). The ends lost 7 bases at V and 1 base at J; junction bases unmatched: 6. CDR3 length equals 15 residues. CDR3 residues: CASTPTGRNTGELFF. The CDR3 DNA reads as TGTGCCAGTACCCCGACAGGGCGGAACACCGGGGAGCTGTTTTTT. The whole variable domain, filled in from reference TRBV19 and TRBJ2-2, reads DGGITQSPKYLFRKEGQNVTLSCEQNLNHDAMYWYRQDPGQGLRLIYYSQIVNDFQKGDIAEGYSVSREKKESFPLTVTSAQKNPTAFYLCASTPTGRNTGELFFGEGSRLTVL.

The V call is TRBV29-1, the J call TRBJ2-3, with D maybe TRBD2 (7 bases). Trimming stripped 8 bases from V and 3 bases from J, with 18 bases between. Germline assignment: CDR1 SQVTM and CDR2 ANQGSEA. This CDR3 is built from 14 residues. CDR3 amino acids: CSTTGGFSTDTQYF. The CDR3 nucleotides are TGCAGCACGACGGGGGGCTTTTCAACAGATACGCAGTATTTT.

The CDR3 coding sequence is TGCGCCAGCAGCCAAGATATCTTCCTTGTTGCGGACTCTGGGGCCAACGTCCTGACTTTC. The encoded protein is CASSQDIFLVADSGANVLTF. This chain joins TRBV4-3 and TRBJ2-6; D gene ambiguous. Per germline, CDR1 LGHNA and CDR2 YSLEER. V gave up 0 bases and J gave up 0 bases, with 18 bases separating them. The CDR3 runs 20 residues.

This chain links TRBV5-6 with TRBJ1-5; 10 nucleotides agree with TRBD1. The V segment lost 2 bases and the J segment 4 bases; nucleotides outside the gene matches: 6. CDR3 size: 16 residues. Germline V lookup: CDR1 SGHDT, CDR2 YYEEEE. CDR3 in amino acids: CASSFRRTGGNQPQHF. The CDR3 DNA reads as TGTGCCAGCAGCTTTAGACGGACAGGGGGGAATCAGCCCCAGCATTTT.

V and J are TRBV6-5 and TRBJ2-7; 8 positions match TRBD1. The ends lost 2 bases at V and 3 bases at J; junction bases unmatched: 3. Germline V lookup: CDR1 MNHEY, CDR2 SVGAGI. The length of the CDR3 is 14 residues. This CDR3 reads CASSYGQGNYEQYF. CDR3 nucleotides: TGTGCCAGCAGTTACGGACAGGGTAACTACGAGCAGTACTTC.

The chain couples TRBV27 to TRBJ1-2; TRBD1 matches at 7 bases. This CDR3 is 13 amino acids long. From germline, CDR1 is MNHEY and CDR2 SMNVEV (reference sequence). The trim removed 5 bases at V and 5 bases at J, leaving 5 bases unmatched. CDR3: CASSPKGAYGYTF. CDR3 nucleotide sequence: TGTGCCAGCAGTCCGAAGGGGGCTTATGGCTACACCTTC.

The rearrangement uses TRBV7-2 and TRBJ1-5, with 7 positions matching TRBD1. With 1 base clipped from V and 7 bases from J, the junction kept 7 bases outside the gene matches. This CDR3 contains 15 residues. The germline gives CDR1 SGHTA, CDR2 FQGNSA. The CDR3 DNA reads as TGTGCCAGCAGCTTAGTCGGGGGACAGAACCAGCCCCAGCATTTT. It translates to CASSLVGGQNQPQHF.

The chain carries TRBV9 and TRBJ2-7; the D call may be TRBD1 or TRBD2 (7 bases each). V lost 3 bases and J lost 3, with 16 bases in between. The CDR3 runs to 15 residues. The V gene's germline CDR1 is SGDLS and CDR2 YYNGEE. The CDR3 sequence: CASSGERDSNYEQYF. CDR3 DNA: TGTGCCAGCAGCGGAGAGCGGGACAGCAACTACGAGCAGTACTTC.

The chain employs TRBV19 and TRBJ1-3, with D hard to call. Trimming cost V 4 bases and J 0 bases, with 7 bases left between them. Germline assignment: CDR1 LNHDA and CDR2 SQIVND (reference sequence). The CDR3 length is 14 residues. For the CDR3, the DNA is TGTGCCAGTAGTAGGGTCTCCTCTGGAAACACCATATATTTT. Translation gives CASSRVSSGNTIYF.

V gene TRBV7-2 combines with J gene TRBJ2-1, with TRBD2 identical over 9 bases. The CDR3 is 15 amino acids. The V gene's germline CDR1 is SGHTA and CDR2 FQGNSA. Trimming cost V 2 bases and J 8 bases; bases outside gene matches: 7. This chain's CDR3 is CASSLRAGGHDEQFF. CDR3 nucleotide sequence: TGTGCCAGCAGCTTACGGGCGGGGGGGCACGATGAGCAGTTCTTC.

In the case of this clone: One junction end disagrees with the germline gene, perhaps due to a read error. The chain has TRBV7-7 and TRBJ2-2, with D possibly matching TRBD1 (6 bases). This CDR3 has 14 residues. CDR1 SSHAT and CDR2 FNYEAQ come from the germline V gene (reference sequence). CDR3: CASSWTANTGELFF. The CDR3 DNA sequence: TGTGCTAGCAGCTGGACAGCGAACACCGGGGAGCTGTTTTTT.

This clone was counted a single time. V gene TRBV4-1 combines with J gene TRBJ2-7; unclear D gene. Germline V gene lookup returns CDR1 MGHRA and CDR2 YSYEKL. The CDR3 has 15 residues. Between the trimmed V and J ends, which lost 1 base and 2 bases, there was a span of 12 bases. The CDR3 is CASSQVTAPPYEQYF. The DNA for the CDR3 is TGCGCCAGCAGCCAAGTTACAGCCCCTCCCTACGAGCAGTACTTC.

This sequence joins TRBV13 and TRBJ1-1, with D perhaps TRBD1 (5 bases). V was pared by 8 bases and J by 3 bases, with 13 bases between. Germline lookup yields CDR1 PRHDT and CDR2 FYEKMQ (reference sequence). CDR3 length: 13 residues. For the CDR3, the DNA is TGTGCCAGCGGAATGTGGGGGGACACTGAAGCTTTCTTT. Translating it yields CASGMWGDTEAFF.

About this clone: The sample contains more than one DNA sequence encoding this CDR3. The J gene is TRBJ1-5, the V gene TRBV30, with D hard to call. Trimming left V 1 base short and J 2 bases short, with 6 bases between. Germline lookup yields CDR1 GTSNPN and CDR2 SVGIG (reference sequence). The CDR3 runs to 13 residues. The CDR3 region has the DNA TGTGCCTGGAGTGCGGCGGGCAATCAGCCCCAGCATTTT. This sequence encodes CAWSAAGNQPQHF.

The rearrangement uses TRBV6-5 and TRBJ2-2; D gene unclear. The CDR3 length is 10 residues. V lost 8 bases and J lost 7, with 5 bases in between. Looked up from germline, CDR1 is MNHEY and CDR2 is SVGAGI. Here the CDR3 reads CASSFGELFF. The CDR3 DNA reads as TGTGCCAGCTCTTTCGGGGAGCTGTTTTTT.

The J gene is TRBJ2-3, the V gene TRBV4-1; 7 nucleotides line up with TRBD1. The CDR3 extends over 18 amino acids. J lost 7 bases, V lost 2 bases, and 18 bases had no gene match. Germline loops: CDR1 MGHRA, CDR2 YSYEKL. This CDR3 reads CASSQKGNRDRVLNTQYF. CDR3 sequence (DNA): TGCGCCAGCAGCCAAAAGGGGAACCGGGACAGAGTTTTGAATACGCAGTATTTT.

This rearrangement joins TRBV5-1 to TRBJ2-3; 8 bases align to TRBD2. The V gene's germline CDR1 is SGHRS and CDR2 YFSETQ. With 5 bases clipped from V and 3 bases from J, the junction kept 11 bases outside the gene matches. This CDR3 is built from 16 residues. The CDR3 loop is CASSFAGTRLTDTQYF. As DNA, the CDR3 is TGCGCCAGCAGTTTTGCCGGGACTAGGCTTACAGATACGCAGTATTTT.

The chain uses TRBV7-2 and TRBJ2-7; 9 positions agree with TRBD2. V was clipped by 1 base and J by 0 bases; unmatched bases: 4. CDR3 length: 16 residues. Germline V lookup: CDR1 SGHTA, CDR2 FQGNSA. The CDR3 bases are TGTGCCAGCAGCTTAGTACTAGCGGGTCGCTCCTACGAGCAGTACTTC. It yields the protein CASSLVLAGRSYEQYF.

This sequence joins TRBV5-1 and TRBJ1-1; D gene ambiguous. V gave up 3 bases and J gave up 2 bases, with 14 bases separating them. The germline gives CDR1 SGHRS, CDR2 YFSETQ. The CDR3 loop spans 15 amino acids. This CDR3 is CASSYGDGPNTEAFF. The CDR3 bases are TGCGCCAGCAGCTACGGCGACGGGCCTAACACTGAAGCTTTCTTT.

The chain carries TRBV19 and TRBJ1-5, with D possibly being TRBD1 (5 bases). Looked up from germline, CDR1 is LNHDA and CDR2 is SQIVND (reference sequence). The ends were cut back, 3 bases at V and 2 bases at J, with 8 bases in the middle. The CDR3 is 14 residues long. CDR3: CASSIFRGNQPQHF. CDR3 bases: TGTGCCAGTAGTATTTTCAGGGGCAATCAGCCCCAGCATTTT.

This chain uses TRBV15 with TRBJ2-1; D is ambiguous. The V gene's germline CDR1 is LNHNV and CDR2 YYDKDF (reference sequence). Between the trimmed V and J ends, which lost 5 bases and 5 bases, there was a span of 10 bases. The CDR3 runs 13 residues. The CDR3 here is CATSSGAHNEQFF. The CDR3 DNA reads TGTGCCACCAGCTCTGGTGCCCACAATGAGCAGTTCTTC.

J is TRBJ2-3 and V is TRBV13; the match to TRBD2 covers 8 bases. CDR1 and CDR2 from the germline V gene are PRHDT and FYEKMQ (reference sequence). The V gene end was trimmed by 5 bases and the J gene end by 2 bases; junction bases not matched to a gene: 6. This CDR3 spans 15 amino acids. The CDR3 region is CASSTLAGPTDTQYF. CDR3 nucleotides: TGTGCCAGCAGCACCCTAGCGGGCCCCACAGATACGCAGTATTTT.

The J gene is TRBJ2-3, the V gene TRBV5-1, with D tentatively TRBD2 (5 bases). This CDR3 contains 14 residues. Between the trimmed V and J ends, which lost 3 bases and 4 bases, there was a span of 12 bases. Germline CDR1 is SGHRS and CDR2 is YFSETQ. The CDR3 DNA is TGCGCCAGCAGCTCCGGGAAAAGGGCAGATACGCAGTATTTT. Amino acids: CASSSGKRADTQYF. Variable domain in full (rest from reference TRBV5-1 and TRBJ2-3): KAGVTQTPRYLIKTRGQQVTLSCSPISGHRSVSWYQQTPGQGLQFLFEYFSETQRNKGNFPGRFSGRQFSNSRSEMNVSTLELGDSALYLCASSSGKRADTQYFGPGTRLTVL.